This TCR beta chain was documented in a study of T-cell reconstitution after alpha-beta-depleted transplantation in children. The study's findings and limits: Hyperexpanded clones declined; after one year, newly produced T cells mostly supplied diversity. About two months after transplant, alpha-beta T cells reportedly came from several hundred expanded graft clones.

Notes on this clonotype: What it binds is unknown.

Unique molecular identifiers were used to barcode this TCRbeta library. TCRdb itself ran the PCR reads through MiXCR, one entry per CDR3 protein. The data hold 450,000 to 700,000 distinct CDR3 sequences, with over 25% observed a single time. Germline V gene lookup returns CDR1 SNHLY and CDR2 FYNNEI. The CDR3 length is 14 residues. Trimming took off 6 bases at V and 4 bases at J, with 12 bases between the two ends. This material consisted of PBMCs, taken before TCRalphabeta/CD19-depleted stem cell transplant. This receptor was obtained from a boy under three years old with Wiskott-Aldrich syndrome, due to receive a stem cell transplant. J is TRBJ1-4 and V is TRBV2; D might be TRBD1 (6 bases). The CDR3 region is CASRVGGSNEKLFF. The CDR3 nucleotides read TGTGCCAGCAGAGTAGGGGGGAGTAATGAAAAACTGTTTTTT. Filled out from reference TRBV2 and TRBJ1-4, the complete variable domain reads EPEVTQTPSHQVTQMGQEVILRCVPISNHLYFYWYRQILGQKVEFLVSFYNNEISEKSEIFDDQFSVERPDGSNFTLKIRSTKLEDSAMYFCASRVGGSNEKLFFGSGTQLSVL.